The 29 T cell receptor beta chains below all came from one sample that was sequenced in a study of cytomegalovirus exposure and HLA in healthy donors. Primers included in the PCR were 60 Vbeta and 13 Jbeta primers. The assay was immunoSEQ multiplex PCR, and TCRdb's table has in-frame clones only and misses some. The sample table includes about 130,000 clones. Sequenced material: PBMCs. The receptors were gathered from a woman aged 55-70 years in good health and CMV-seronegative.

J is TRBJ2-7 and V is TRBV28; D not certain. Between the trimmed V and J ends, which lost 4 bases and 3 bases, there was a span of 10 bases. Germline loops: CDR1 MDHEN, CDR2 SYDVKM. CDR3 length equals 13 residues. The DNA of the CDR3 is TGTGCCAGCAGTTCCCAGGTGGGCTACGAGCAGTACTTC. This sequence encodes CASSSQVGYEQYF.

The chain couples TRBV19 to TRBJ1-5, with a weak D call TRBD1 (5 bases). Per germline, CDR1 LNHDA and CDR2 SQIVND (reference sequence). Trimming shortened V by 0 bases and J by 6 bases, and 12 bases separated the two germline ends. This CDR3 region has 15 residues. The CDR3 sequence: CASSIEAGLGQPQHF. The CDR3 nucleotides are TGTGCCAGTAGTATAGAGGCAGGGTTGGGTCAGCCCCAGCATTTT.

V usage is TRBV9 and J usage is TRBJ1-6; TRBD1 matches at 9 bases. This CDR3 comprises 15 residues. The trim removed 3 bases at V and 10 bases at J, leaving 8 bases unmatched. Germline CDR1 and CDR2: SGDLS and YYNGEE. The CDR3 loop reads CASSATGTGFSPLHF. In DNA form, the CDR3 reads TGTGCCAGCAGCGCCACCGGGACAGGGTTCTCACCCCTCCACTTT.

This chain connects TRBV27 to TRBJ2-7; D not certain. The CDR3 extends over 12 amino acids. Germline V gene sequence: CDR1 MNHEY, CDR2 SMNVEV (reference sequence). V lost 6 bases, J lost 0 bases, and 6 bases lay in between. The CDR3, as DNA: TGTGCCAGCAGCTCCTCCTCCTACGAGCAGTACTTC. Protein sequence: CASSSSSYEQYF.

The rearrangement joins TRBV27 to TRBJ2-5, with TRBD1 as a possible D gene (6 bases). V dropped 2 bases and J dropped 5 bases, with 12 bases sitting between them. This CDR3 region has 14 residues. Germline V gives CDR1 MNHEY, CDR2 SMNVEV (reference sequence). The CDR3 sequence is CASSLQGFQETQYF. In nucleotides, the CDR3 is TGTGCCAGCAGTTTACAGGGGTTTCAGGAGACCCAGTACTTC.

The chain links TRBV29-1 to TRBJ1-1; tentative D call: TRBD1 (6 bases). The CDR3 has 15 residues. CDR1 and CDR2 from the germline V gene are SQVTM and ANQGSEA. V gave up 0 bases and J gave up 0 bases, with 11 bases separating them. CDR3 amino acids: CSVEDLGGVNTEAFF. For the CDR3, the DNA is TGCAGCGTTGAAGATCTTGGGGGCGTGAACACTGAAGCTTTCTTT.

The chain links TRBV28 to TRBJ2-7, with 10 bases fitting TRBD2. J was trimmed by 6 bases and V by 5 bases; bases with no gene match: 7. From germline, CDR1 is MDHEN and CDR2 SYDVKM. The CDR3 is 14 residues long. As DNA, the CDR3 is TGTGCCAGCAGTCACCTAGCGGGAGCGGGCGAGCAGTACTTC. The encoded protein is CASSHLAGAGEQYF.

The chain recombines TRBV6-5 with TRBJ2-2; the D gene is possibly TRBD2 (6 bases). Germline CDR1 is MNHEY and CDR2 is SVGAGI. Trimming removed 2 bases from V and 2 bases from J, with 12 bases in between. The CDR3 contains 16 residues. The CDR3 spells CASSYSGLGNTGELFF. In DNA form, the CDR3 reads TGTGCCAGCAGTTACAGCGGGCTTGGCAACACCGGGGAGCTGTTTTTT.

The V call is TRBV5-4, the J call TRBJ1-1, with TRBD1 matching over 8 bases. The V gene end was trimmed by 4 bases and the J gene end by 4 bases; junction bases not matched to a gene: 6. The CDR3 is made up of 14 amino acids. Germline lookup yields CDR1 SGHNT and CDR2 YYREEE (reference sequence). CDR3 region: CASSLRTGPTEAFF. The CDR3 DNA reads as TGTGCCAGCAGCCTTAGGACAGGGCCCACTGAAGCTTTCTTT.

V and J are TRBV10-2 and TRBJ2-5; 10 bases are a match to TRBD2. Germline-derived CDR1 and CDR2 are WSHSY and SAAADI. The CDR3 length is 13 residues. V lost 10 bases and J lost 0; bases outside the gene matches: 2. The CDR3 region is CATGLADQETQYF. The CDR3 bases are TGCGCCACTGGACTAGCGGACCAAGAGACCCAGTACTTC.

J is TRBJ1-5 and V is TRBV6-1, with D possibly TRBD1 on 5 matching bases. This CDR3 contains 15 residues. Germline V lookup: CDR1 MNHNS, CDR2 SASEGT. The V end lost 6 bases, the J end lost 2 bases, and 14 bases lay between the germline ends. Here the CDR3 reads CASRDQGRGNQPQHF. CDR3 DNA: TGTGCCAGCAGGGATCAGGGTCGGGGCAATCAGCCCCAGCATTTT.

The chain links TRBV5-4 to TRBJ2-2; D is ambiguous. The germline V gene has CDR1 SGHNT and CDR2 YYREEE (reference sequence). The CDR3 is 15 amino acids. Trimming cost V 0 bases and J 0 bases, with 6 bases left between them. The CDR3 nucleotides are TGTGCCAGCAGCTTGGTTGGAGCGAACACCGGGGAGCTGTTTTTT. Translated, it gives CASSLVGANTGELFF.

CDR3 sequence reads: CASSPRIGSQETQYF. CDR3 nucleotide sequence: TGTGCCAGCAGTCCCAGGATCGGCAGCCAAGAGACCCAGTACTTC. The gene calls are TRBV28 and TRBJ2-5, with unresolved D. With 5 bases removed from V and 1 base from J, the gap between germline ends came to 14 bases. CDR3 size: 15 residues. In germline, CDR1 is MDHEN, CDR2 SYDVKM.

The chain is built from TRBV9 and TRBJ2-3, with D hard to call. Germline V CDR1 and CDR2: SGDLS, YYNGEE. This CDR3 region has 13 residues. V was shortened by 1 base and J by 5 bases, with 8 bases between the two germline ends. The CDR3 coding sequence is TGTGCCAGCAGCGTAAGCCGTGGAGATACGCAGTATTTT. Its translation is CASSVSRGDTQYF.

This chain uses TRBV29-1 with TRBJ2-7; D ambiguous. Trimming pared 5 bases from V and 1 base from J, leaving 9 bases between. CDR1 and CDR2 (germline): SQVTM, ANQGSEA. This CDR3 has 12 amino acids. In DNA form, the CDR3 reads TGCAGCGTTTTAGCCAATTCCTACGAGCAGTACTTC. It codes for CSVLANSYEQYF.

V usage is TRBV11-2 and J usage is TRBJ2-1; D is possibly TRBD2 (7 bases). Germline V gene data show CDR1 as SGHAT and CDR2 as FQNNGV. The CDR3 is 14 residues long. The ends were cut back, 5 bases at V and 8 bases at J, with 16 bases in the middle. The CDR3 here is CASSADGGPYEQFF. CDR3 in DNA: TGTGCCAGCAGCGCAGACGGGGGGCCCTATGAGCAGTTCTTC.

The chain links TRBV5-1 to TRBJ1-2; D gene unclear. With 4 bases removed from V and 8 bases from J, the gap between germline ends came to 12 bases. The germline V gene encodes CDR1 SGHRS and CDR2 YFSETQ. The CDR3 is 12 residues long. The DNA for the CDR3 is TGCGCCAGCAGCCCGGAGGCGTGGGGCTACACCTTC. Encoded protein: CASSPEAWGYTF. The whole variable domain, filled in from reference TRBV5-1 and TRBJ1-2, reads KAGVTQTPRYLIKTRGQQVTLSCSPISGHRSVSWYQQTPGQGLQFLFEYFSETQRNKGNFPGRFSGRQFSNSRSEMNVSTLELGDSALYLCASSPEAWGYTFGSGTRLTVV.

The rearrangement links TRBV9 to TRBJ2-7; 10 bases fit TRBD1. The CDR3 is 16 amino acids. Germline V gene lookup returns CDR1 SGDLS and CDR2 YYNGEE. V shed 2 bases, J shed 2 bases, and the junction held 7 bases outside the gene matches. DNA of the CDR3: TGTGCCAGCAGCGTGGGACAGGGGCACACTCCCTACGAGCAGTACTTC. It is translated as CASSVGQGHTPYEQYF.

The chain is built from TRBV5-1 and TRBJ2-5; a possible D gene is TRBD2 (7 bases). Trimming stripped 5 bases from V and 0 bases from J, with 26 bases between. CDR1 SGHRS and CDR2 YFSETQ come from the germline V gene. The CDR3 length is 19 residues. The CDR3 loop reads CASSSFSRPGEGYQETQYF. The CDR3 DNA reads TGCGCCAGCAGTTCTTTTTCGAGGCCAGGGGAGGGGTACCAAGAGACCCAGTACTTC.

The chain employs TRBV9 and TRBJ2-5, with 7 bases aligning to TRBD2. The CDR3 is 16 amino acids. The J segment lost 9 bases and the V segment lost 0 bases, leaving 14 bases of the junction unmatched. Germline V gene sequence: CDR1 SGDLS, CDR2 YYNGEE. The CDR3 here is CASSVGWVGGESAQYF. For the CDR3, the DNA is TGTGCCAGCAGCGTAGGATGGGTGGGGGGGGAGAGTGCCCAGTACTTC.

The CDR3 spells CASSQTGGNYGYTF. The DNA for the CDR3 is TGTGCCAGCAGTCAGACAGGGGGCAACTATGGCTACACCTTC. This chain uses TRBV28 with TRBJ1-2, with 10 bases lining up with TRBD1. This CDR3 is built from 14 residues. V lost 5 bases, J lost 2 bases, and 2 bases stayed unmatched. CDR1 is MDHEN, CDR2 SYDVKM, per germline.

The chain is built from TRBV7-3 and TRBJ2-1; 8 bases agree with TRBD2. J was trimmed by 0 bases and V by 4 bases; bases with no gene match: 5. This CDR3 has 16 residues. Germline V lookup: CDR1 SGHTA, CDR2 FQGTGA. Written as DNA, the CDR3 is TGTGCCAGCAGCTCTTCCGGGGGGGCCTCCTACAATGAGCAGTTCTTC. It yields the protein CASSSSGGASYNEQFF.

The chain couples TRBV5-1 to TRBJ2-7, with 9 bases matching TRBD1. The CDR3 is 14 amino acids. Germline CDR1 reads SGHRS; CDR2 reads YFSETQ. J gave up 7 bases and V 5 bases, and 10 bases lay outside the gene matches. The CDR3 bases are TGCGCCAGCAGTCCCGGGACAGGGCGTGGGGAGCAGTACTTC. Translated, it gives CASSPGTGRGEQYF.

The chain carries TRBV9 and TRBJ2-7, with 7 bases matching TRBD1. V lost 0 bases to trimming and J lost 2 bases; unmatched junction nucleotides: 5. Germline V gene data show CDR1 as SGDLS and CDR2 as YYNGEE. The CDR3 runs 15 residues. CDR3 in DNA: TGTGCCAGCAGCGTAGGCACAGGGGCCCCCTACGAGCAGTACTTC. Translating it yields CASSVGTGAPYEQYF. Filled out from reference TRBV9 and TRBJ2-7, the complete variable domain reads DSGVTQTPKHLITATGQRVTLRCSPRSGDLSVYWYQQSLDQGLQFLIQYYNGEERAKGNILERFSAQQFPDLHSELNLSSLELGDSALYFCASSVGTGAPYEQYFGPGTRLTVT.

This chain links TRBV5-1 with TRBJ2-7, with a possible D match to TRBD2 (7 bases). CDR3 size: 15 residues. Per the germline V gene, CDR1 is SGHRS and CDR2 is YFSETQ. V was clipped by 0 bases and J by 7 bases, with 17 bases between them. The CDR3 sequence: CASSLEGGPVLEQYF. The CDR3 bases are TGCGCCAGCAGCTTGGAGGGGGGGCCTGTTCTGGAGCAGTACTTC. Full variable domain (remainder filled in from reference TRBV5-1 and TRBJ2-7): KAGVTQTPRYLIKTRGQQVTLSCSPISGHRSVSWYQQTPGQGLQFLFEYFSETQRNKGNFPGRFSGRQFSNSRSEMNVSTLELGDSALYLCASSLEGGPVLEQYFGPGTRLTVT.

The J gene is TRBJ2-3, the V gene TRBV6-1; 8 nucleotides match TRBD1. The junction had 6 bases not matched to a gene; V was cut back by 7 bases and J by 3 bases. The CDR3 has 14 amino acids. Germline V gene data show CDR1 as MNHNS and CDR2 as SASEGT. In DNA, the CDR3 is TGTGCCAGCAACCTGGACAGGGAGACAGATACGCAGTATTTT. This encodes CASNLDRETDTQYF.

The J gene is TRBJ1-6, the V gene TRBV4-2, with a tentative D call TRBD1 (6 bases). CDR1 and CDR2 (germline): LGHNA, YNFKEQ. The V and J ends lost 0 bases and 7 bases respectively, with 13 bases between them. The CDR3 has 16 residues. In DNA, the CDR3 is TGTGCCAGCAGCCAAGATGGGGGGGCGTACAATTCACCCCTCCACTTT. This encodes CASSQDGGAYNSPLHF.

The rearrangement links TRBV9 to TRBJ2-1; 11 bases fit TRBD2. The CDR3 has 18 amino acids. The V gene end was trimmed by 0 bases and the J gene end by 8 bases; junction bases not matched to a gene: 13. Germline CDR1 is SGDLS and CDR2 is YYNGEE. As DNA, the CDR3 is TGTGCCAGCAGCGTAGGGAGTAGCGGGGGGGCCGGAGTTTATGAGCAGTTCTTC. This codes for CASSVGSSGGAGVYEQFF.

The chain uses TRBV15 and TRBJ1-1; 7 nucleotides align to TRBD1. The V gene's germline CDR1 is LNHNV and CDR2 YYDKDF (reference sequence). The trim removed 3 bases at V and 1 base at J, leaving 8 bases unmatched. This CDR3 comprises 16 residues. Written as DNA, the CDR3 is TGTGCCACCAGCAGCCGACACAGGGGAGCGAACACTGAAGCTTTCTTT. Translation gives CATSSRHRGANTEAFF.